This TCR beta chain originates from a study of PD-1 blockade in classical Hodgkin lymphoma. Findings of the study overall: Complete responders' diversity at baseline resembled that of newly diagnosed patients. Exclusion applied to patients who initiated nivolumab less than 1 year following ASCT. There was a significant rise in CD4+ TCR diversity by C4D1, with no such rise for CD8+.

Time point here: cycle 4 day 1 (C4D1), after 6 weeks of nivolumab. Each of the patients experienced relapse following autologous stem cell transplantation, and their brentuximab vedotin exposure differed. The study recorded best responses of complete response, partial response or progressive disease. Germline V CDR1 and CDR2: SGHRS, YFSETQ. The trim removed 7 bases at V and 5 bases at J, leaving 11 bases unmatched. This CDR3 comprises 15 residues. Generated by immunoSEQ multiplex PCR, the TCRdb table keeps only in-frame clones and is missing some. The data contain 40,000 to 65,000 clones, approximately 89% of them singletons. Of note for this clone: Its antigen remains unidentified.

This TCR derives from a human donor with classical Hodgkin lymphoma. The sample was peripheral blood mononuclear cells (PBMCs), taken before the fourth cycle of nivolumab. The chain recombines TRBV5-1 with TRBJ2-1; 8 nucleotides line up with TRBD1. CDR3 residues: CASCHRGLGDNEQFF. In DNA form, the CDR3 reads TGCGCCAGCTGCCACAGGGGGTTAGGGGACAATGAGCAGTTCTTC.